The 25 T cell receptor beta chains given below trace back to one sample, sequenced in a study of blood T cell repertoires in COVID-19. Clones were sequenced by immunoSEQ multiplex PCR, and TCRdb holds only the in-frame ones, with some missing. The sample has over 75,000 clones, roughly nine tenths seen once. The sequenced material came from peripheral blood. The source is a woman of 80 years or more with active COVID-19.

The rearrangement joins TRBV24-1 to TRBJ2-3; D not resolved. Trimming left V 0 bases short and J 1 base short, with 10 bases between. Germline V lookup: CDR1 KGHDR, CDR2 SFDVKD. The CDR3 sequence is 16 residues long. The CDR3 nucleotides are TGTGCCACCAGTGATTTGAGGCAGGTGGGCACAGATACGCAGTATTTT. Amino acids: CATSDLRQVGTDTQYF.

This chain joins TRBV15 and TRBJ2-7, with unresolved D. With 5 bases removed from V and 1 base from J, the gap between germline ends came to 6 bases. CDR3 length: 12 amino acids. The V gene's germline CDR1 is LNHNV and CDR2 YYDKDF (reference sequence). The CDR3 nucleotides are TGTGCCACCAGCCCCCCGTCCTACGAGCAGTACTTC. Its translation: CATSPPSYEQYF.

The CDR3 coding sequence is TGTGCCAGCAGCGAAAGGACTAGCTCCTACAATGAGCAGTTCTTC. It encodes CASSERTSSYNEQFF. The chain is built from TRBV7-2 and TRBJ2-1; TRBD2 agrees at 7 bases. The V gene end was trimmed by 5 bases and the J gene end by 0 bases; junction bases not matched to a gene: 4. This CDR3 is 15 amino acids long. CDR1 SGHTA and CDR2 FQGNSA come from the germline V gene.

The genes are TRBV25-1 and TRBJ2-1; no clear D. V was pared by 4 bases and J by 6 bases, with 4 bases between. This CDR3 contains 11 residues. Per germline, CDR1 MGHDK and CDR2 SYGVNS. The CDR3 protein is CASSGVNEQFF. The DNA of the CDR3 is TGTGCCAGCAGTGGAGTCAATGAGCAGTTCTTC.

The chain couples TRBV7-9 to TRBJ1-3; D unclear. The V gene lost 3 bases and the J gene lost 0 bases, with 9 bases spanning the gap. Germline loops: CDR1 SEHNR, CDR2 FQNEAQ (reference sequence). The CDR3 runs 15 residues. CDR3 sequence reads: CASSFAEGSGNTIYF. Here the CDR3 DNA reads TGTGCCAGCAGCTTTGCCGAGGGCTCTGGAAACACCATATATTTT.

The chain uses TRBV9 and TRBJ1-1, with TRBD1 identical over 10 bases. Germline values: CDR1 SGDLS, CDR2 YYNGEE. CDR3 length: 14 residues. V lost 4 bases, J lost 3 bases, and 3 bases stayed unmatched. The CDR3: CASSRQGADTEAFF. For the CDR3, the DNA is TGTGCCAGCAGCAGACAGGGGGCGGACACTGAAGCTTTCTTT.

The V and J genes are TRBV28 and TRBJ2-1, with 7 bases matching TRBD1. This CDR3 region has 14 residues. Germline V lookup: CDR1 MDHEN, CDR2 SYDVKM. V lost 6 bases and J lost 9; bases outside the gene matches: 11. The CDR3 protein is CASSWVGQRGEQFF. The DNA of the CDR3 is TGTGCCAGCAGCTGGGTGGGACAGAGGGGTGAGCAGTTCTTC.

The V gene is TRBV28, the J gene TRBJ2-7; D is perhaps TRBD1 (5 bases). The CDR3 extends over 13 amino acids. Trimming pared 4 bases from V and 4 bases from J, leaving 11 bases between. Germline CDR1 reads MDHEN; CDR2 reads SYDVKM. As DNA, the CDR3 is TGTGCCAGCAGTTCCCAGACAGCGTACGAGCAGTACTTC. Encoded protein: CASSSQTAYEQYF.

The chain is built from TRBV13 and TRBJ2-1; the match to TRBD2 covers 7 bases. CDR3 length equals 15 residues. The V and J ends lost 4 bases and 6 bases, in that order; junction bases with no gene match: 9. Per germline, CDR1 PRHDT and CDR2 FYEKMQ (reference sequence). The CDR3 nucleotides read TGTGCCAGCAGCTACCTAGAGGGGAGGGGCAATGAGCAGTTCTTC. Translating gives CASSYLEGRGNEQFF.

This chain links TRBV5-4 with TRBJ2-7; D is possibly TRBD2 (6 bases). The CDR3 length is 13 residues. V lost 0 bases to trimming and J lost 3 bases, with 7 bases between them. CDR1 and CDR2 from the germline V gene are SGHNT and YYREEE (reference sequence). The CDR3 loop reads CASSLAGVYEQYF. The CDR3 DNA follows: TGTGCCAGCAGCTTGGCGGGAGTCTACGAGCAGTACTTC.

The V call is TRBV15, the J call TRBJ2-1; D is unclear. This CDR3 has 13 amino acids. Between the trimmed V and J ends, which lost 0 bases and 7 bases, there was a span of 7 bases. CDR1 and CDR2 from the germline V gene are LNHNV and YYDKDF (reference sequence). The CDR3, as DNA: TGTGCCACCAGCAGAGATTTGGCAAATGAGCAGTTCTTC. This codes for CATSRDLANEQFF.

The chain joins TRBV5-4 to TRBJ1-1, with a tentative D call TRBD1 (5 bases). Deletions cut 3 bases from V and 7 bases from J, with 10 bases between. The CDR3 is 12 amino acids. CDR1 SGHNT and CDR2 YYREEE come from the germline V gene (reference sequence). This CDR3 is CASSWWGSEAFF. The CDR3 bases are TGTGCCAGCAGCTGGTGGGGCAGTGAAGCTTTCTTT.

The chain recombines TRBV28 with TRBJ1-6; TRBD1 is a possible D gene (6 bases). This CDR3 is 16 amino acids long. Trimming left V 8 bases short and J 1 base short, with 15 bases between. Per the germline V gene, CDR1 is MDHEN and CDR2 is SYDVKM. CDR3 sequence: CASAQGWGSYNSPLHF. CDR3 in DNA: TGTGCCAGCGCTCAGGGGTGGGGGTCCTATAATTCACCCCTCCACTTT. Complete variable domain (other parts from reference TRBV28 and TRBJ1-6): DVKVTQSSRYLVKRTGEKVFLECVQDMDHENMFWYRQDPGLGLRLIYFSYDVKMKEKGDIPEGYSVSREKKERFSLILESASTNQTSMYLCASAQGWGSYNSPLHFGNGTRLTVT.

V gene TRBV18 combines with J gene TRBJ1-1; 9 nucleotides agree with TRBD1. Germline CDR1 reads KGHSH; CDR2 reads LQKENI. CDR3 size: 14 residues. V gave up 2 bases and J gave up 4 bases; unmatched junction bases: 2. CDR3 sequence reads: CASSPETGGTEAFF. DNA for the CDR3: TGTGCCAGCTCACCAGAGACAGGGGGCACTGAAGCTTTCTTT.

This clone was seen a few times. The rearrangement uses TRBV5-6 and TRBJ1-5; tentatively, D is TRBD1 (6 bases). The V gene's germline CDR1 is SGHDT and CDR2 YYEEEE. This CDR3 comprises 13 residues. Trimming shortened V by 3 bases and J by 6 bases, and 10 bases separated the two germline ends. The CDR3, as DNA: TGTGCCAGCAGCTACAGGGTGGGTCAGCCCCAGCATTTT. Amino acids: CASSYRVGQPQHF.

CDR3 nucleotide sequence: TGTGCCAGCATGACTAGCGGCCTCTACGAGCAGTACTTC. This gives the protein CASMTSGLYEQYF. The gene calls are TRBV28 and TRBJ2-7; the match to TRBD2 covers 9 bases. V dropped 7 bases and J dropped 3; count of bases not matched to a gene: 4. Germline CDR1 is MDHEN and CDR2 is SYDVKM. The CDR3 length is 13 residues.

The gene calls are TRBV4-1 and TRBJ2-5; 10 bases map to TRBD2. The CDR3 loop spans 19 amino acids. Trimming at V came to 1 base and at J to 1 base, leaving 12 bases not matched to a gene. The germline V gene encodes CDR1 MGHRA and CDR2 YSYEKL. Here the CDR3 DNA reads TGCGCCAGCAGCCAAGGGCCCGTCGGGGCTAGCGGGAGCCAAGAGACCCAGTACTTC. This translates into CASSQGPVGASGSQETQYF.

On this clone: Other DNA sequences in the same sample also yield this CDR3. The chain is built from TRBV7-3 and TRBJ2-3, with no clear D. CDR1 is SGHTA and CDR2 is FQGTGA in the germline V gene. Trimming removed 5 bases at V and 0 bases at J, with 6 bases between. The CDR3 is made up of 13 amino acids. In nucleotides, the CDR3 is TGTGCCAGCAGCCTATCTAGCACAGATACGCAGTATTTT. This sequence encodes CASSLSSTDTQYF.

The V and J genes are TRBV10-3 and TRBJ1-2; a possible D gene is TRBD1 (5 bases). This CDR3 is built from 15 residues. Germline CDR1 is ENHRY and CDR2 is SYGVKD. Trimming left V 4 bases short and J 2 bases short, with 14 bases between. The CDR3 DNA follows: TGTGCCATCAGTGCCGGGCTTCAGGGCAACTATGGCTACACCTTC. Translating it yields CAISAGLQGNYGYTF.

The chain has TRBV5-4 and TRBJ1-2, with D unresolved. Germline CDR1 and CDR2: SGHNT and YYREEE (reference sequence). V was clipped by 2 bases and J by 6 bases, with 17 bases between them. The CDR3 has 15 amino acids. DNA for the CDR3: TGTGCCAGCAGCTTCAAGACCCGACTCATCCATGGCTACACCTTC. Protein product: CASSFKTRLIHGYTF.

The chain joins TRBV5-1 to TRBJ2-7, with D possibly being TRBD2 (5 bases). V gave up 8 bases and J gave up 1 base, with 13 bases separating them. There are 13 residues in the CDR3. The germline V gene encodes CDR1 SGHRS and CDR2 YFSETQ. The CDR3 nucleotides are TGCGCCAGTGGTTCGGGGAAATCCTACGAGCAGTACTTC. Translated, it gives CASGSGKSYEQYF.

The chain couples TRBV5-4 to TRBJ2-7; TRBD1 matches at 11 bases. The V gene end was trimmed by 1 base and the J gene end by 6 bases; junction bases not matched to a gene: 3. Per the germline V gene, CDR1 is SGHNT and CDR2 is YYREEE (reference sequence). This CDR3 has 14 amino acids. The CDR3 reads CASSLRTGGTEQYF. The CDR3 nucleotides are TGTGCCAGCAGCTTGAGGACAGGGGGCACCGAGCAGTACTTC.

The chain carries TRBV4-2 and TRBJ1-4, with a tentative D call TRBD1 (6 bases). CDR3 length: 16 residues. The germline V and J ends were trimmed by 4 bases and 7 bases, with 19 bases remaining between them. Germline CDR1 LGHNA, CDR2 YNFKEQ. CDR3: CASSPPAADRPEKLFF. The CDR3 bases are TGTGCCAGCAGCCCCCCGGCCGCCGACAGGCCTGAAAAACTGTTTTTT.

The rearrangement uses TRBV11-3 and TRBJ2-2, with 14 bases identical to TRBD2. This CDR3 has 16 amino acids. The V and J ends lost 5 bases and 7 bases, in that order; junction bases with no gene match: 6. Germline values: CDR1 SGHNT, CDR2 YENEEA. CDR3 DNA: TGTGCCAGCAGCCCAGGGACTAGCGGGAGCTACGGGGAGCTGTTTTTT. Amino acids: CASSPGTSGSYGELFF.

The chain combines TRBV3-1 (or the pseudogene TRBV3-2) with TRBJ2-7; D is perhaps TRBD1 (5 bases). Germline CDR1 reads LGHDT; CDR2 reads YNNKEL (reference sequence). Trimming stripped 0 bases from V and 4 bases from J, with 16 bases between. The CDR3 is made up of 16 amino acids. The CDR3 here is CASSQDLGQGGYEQYF. CDR3 nucleotide sequence: TGTGCCAGCAGCCAAGATTTAGGGCAGGGTGGATACGAGCAGTACTTC.